This T cell receptor beta chain appears in the sequencing data of a study of response to subunit inactivated influenza vaccine. TCRdb recomputed calls from the RT-PCR reads with MiXCR, one row per CDR3 protein. The data show about 240,000 distinct CDR3 sequences, 12% seen once. This clonotype was picked up a small number of times. Its antigen is not identified. At one of its ends the junction is not consistent with the germline gene, which may arise from a read error. Study-level findings and limits: Authors suggested that a seasonal influenza vaccination recruits few new T cells each time.

Germline V gives CDR1 MNHEY, CDR2 SVGAGI. The CDR3 is 15 amino acids. This TCR derives from a middle-aged man who received an inactivated influenza vaccine. The sample here was non-naive T cells sorted from PBMCs, taken less than 15 days before vaccination. The rearrangement uses TRBV6-5 and TRBJ2-2; 11 bases line up with TRBD2. CDR3 loop: CASSYRSGRGGVLFF. The CDR3 coding sequence is TGTGCCAGCAGTTACCGTAGCGGGAGGGGCGGGGTGCTGTTTTTT.